The rows below give T cell receptor beta chains drawn from one sample of a study of T-cell memory formation after mild COVID-19. MiXCR, run by TCRdb on the 5' RACE reads, gives a single entry per CDR3 protein. The table records about 290,000 distinct CDR3 sequences, approximately 15% of them present only once. The sequencing input was PBMCs or a T cell subset sorted from them (not recorded which). Source of these receptors: a man aged 18 to 30 who had mild COVID-19 (a few samples of this study predate the infection). Cell type and time point are not known. The CDR3 runs from the conserved cysteine through the conserved F or W. A D gene is named only where the DNA matches it firmly. Size values are once, few and many counts, or a class for expanded clones, and some rows have none.

clone_size: .; v_call: TRBV15; d_call: TRBD1; j_call: TRBJ1-3; cdr3_aa: CATSTHRGPGNTIYF; cdr3_nt: TGTGCCACCAGCACGCACAGGGGGCCTGGAAACACCATATATTTT
clone_size: .; v_call: TRBV5-1; d_call: .; j_call: TRBJ1-1; cdr3_aa: CASSLSSGQGMDTEAFF; cdr3_nt: TGCGCCAGCAGCTTGTCTTCGGGGCAGGGGATGGACACTGAAGCTTTCTTT
clone_size: many; v_call: TRBV4-1; d_call: .; j_call: TRBJ2-7; cdr3_aa: CASRKEIGGGYEQYF; cdr3_nt: TGCGCCAGCAGAAAAGAGATAGGAGGGGGCTACGAGCAGTACTTC
clone_size: .; v_call: TRBV3-1; d_call: TRBD1; j_call: TRBJ2-1; cdr3_aa: CASSQVPGQGYHEQFF; cdr3_nt: TGTGCCAGCAGCCAAGTTCCGGGACAGGGTTATCATGAGCAGTTCTTC
clone_size: few; v_call: TRBV5-1; d_call: .; j_call: TRBJ1-1; cdr3_aa: CASSLGQTGMTMNTEAFF; cdr3_nt: TGCGCCAGCAGCTTAGGCCAAACAGGGATGACGATGAACACTGAAGCTTTCTTT
clone_size: .; v_call: TRBV6-2/TRBV6-3; d_call: .; j_call: TRBJ1-1; cdr3_aa: CASSYSSRGNTEAFF; cdr3_nt: TGTGCCAGCAGTTACTCGAGCAGGGGTAACACTGAAGCTTTCTTT
clone_size: many; v_call: TRBV5-5; d_call: .; j_call: TRBJ2-1; cdr3_aa: CASSLERAGPGVDEQFF; cdr3_nt: TGTGCCAGCAGCTTGGAACGGGCAGGGCCGGGTGTCGATGAGCAGTTCTTC
clone_size: .; v_call: TRBV4-1; d_call: .; j_call: TRBJ2-3; cdr3_aa: CASSQVGSSDTQYF; cdr3_nt: TGCGCCAGCAGCCAAGTGGGCTCTTCAGATACGCAGTATTTT
clone_size: few; v_call: TRBV20-1; d_call: .; j_call: TRBJ1-2; cdr3_aa: CSARNGNGYTF; cdr3_nt: TGCAGTGCTAGAAATGGGAATGGCTACACCTTC
clone_size: few; v_call: TRBV5-1; d_call: TRBD1; j_call: TRBJ2-3; cdr3_aa: CASSPDRAGDTQYF; cdr3_nt: TGCGCCAGCAGCCCGGACAGGGCGGGGGATACGCAGTATTTT
clone_size: few; v_call: TRBV7-2; d_call: TRBD1; j_call: TRBJ2-5; cdr3_aa: CASSSIPGQGKETQYF; cdr3_nt: TGTGCCAGCAGCTCGATCCCGGGACAGGGGAAAGAGACCCAGTACTTC
clone_size: .; v_call: TRBV6-1; d_call: TRBD1; j_call: TRBJ1-6; cdr3_aa: CASGVYWGQGHSPLHF; cdr3_nt: TGTGCCAGCGGGGTGTATTGGGGACAGGGTCATTCACCCCTCCACTTT
clone_size: .; v_call: TRBV20-1; d_call: .; j_call: TRBJ1-2; cdr3_aa: CSARIVGVGYGYTF; cdr3_nt: TGCAGTGCTAGAATTGTGGGTGTCGGCTATGGCTACACCTTC
clone_size: .; v_call: TRBV7-3; d_call: TRBD1; j_call: TRBJ2-5; cdr3_aa: CASSPAGGLGQETQYF; cdr3_nt: TGTGCCAGCAGTCCTGCAGGGGGTTTAGGCCAAGAGACCCAGTACTTC
clone_size: .; v_call: TRBV6-2/TRBV6-3; d_call: .; j_call: TRBJ2-5; cdr3_aa: CASNLVGETQYF; cdr3_nt: TGTGCCAGCAATTTAGTCGGGGAGACCCAGTACTTC
clone_size: .; v_call: TRBV30; d_call: .; j_call: TRBJ2-7; cdr3_aa: CAWGRAMFEQYF; cdr3_nt: TGTGCCTGGGGCAGGGCCATGTTCGAGCAGTACTTC
clone_size: many; v_call: TRBV30; d_call: .; j_call: TRBJ2-3; cdr3_aa: CAWSPGPPGSQYF; cdr3_nt: TGTGCCTGGAGTCCTGGACCTCCGGGATCGCAGTATTTT
clone_size: few; v_call: TRBV9; d_call: TRBD1; j_call: TRBJ2-3; cdr3_aa: CASSKDRGRTDTQYF; cdr3_nt: TGTGCCAGCAGCAAGGACAGGGGCAGAACAGATACGCAGTATTTT
clone_size: .; v_call: TRBV25-1; d_call: TRBD2; j_call: TRBJ2-2; cdr3_aa: CASSEWGRGTGELFF; cdr3_nt: TGTGCCAGCAGTGAATGGGGGAGGGGCACCGGGGAGCTGTTTTTT
clone_size: .; v_call: TRBV5-6; d_call: .; j_call: TRBJ1-2; cdr3_aa: CASSLEDGDYGYTF; cdr3_nt: TGTGCCAGCAGCTTGGAGGACGGGGACTATGGCTACACCTTC
clone_size: .; v_call: TRBV9; d_call: .; j_call: TRBJ2-5; cdr3_aa: CASSVDGLSETQYF; cdr3_nt: TGTGCCAGCAGCGTAGACGGCTTATCAGAGACCCAGTACTTC
clone_size: few; v_call: TRBV19; d_call: .; j_call: TRBJ1-2; cdr3_aa: CATSGDYGYTF; cdr3_nt: TGTGCCACCAGCGGGGATTATGGCTACACCTTC
clone_size: few; v_call: TRBV3-1; d_call: .; j_call: TRBJ1-5; cdr3_aa: CASSQLRDQPQHF; cdr3_nt: TGTGCCAGCAGCCAACTCAGGGATCAGCCCCAGCATTTT
clone_size: .; v_call: TRBV28; d_call: .; j_call: TRBJ1-1; cdr3_aa: CASTLNEGRSTEAFF; cdr3_nt: TGTGCCAGCACCCTTAATGAGGGAAGGAGCACTGAAGCTTTCTTT
clone_size: .; v_call: TRBV3-1; d_call: TRBD1; j_call: TRBJ1-1; cdr3_aa: CASSPLPTGITEAFF; cdr3_nt: TGTGCCAGCAGCCCCCTCCCGACAGGGATAACTGAAGCTTTCTTT
clone_size: few; v_call: TRBV7-2; d_call: TRBD2; j_call: TRBJ2-5; cdr3_aa: CASSSGTSGRMVETQYF; cdr3_nt: TGTGCCAGCAGCTCCGGGACTAGCGGGAGAATGGTGGAGACCCAGTACTTC
clone_size: .; v_call: TRBV29-1; d_call: .; j_call: TRBJ2-3; cdr3_aa: CSVYGPTDTQYF; cdr3_nt: TGCAGCGTTTACGGCCCCACAGATACGCAGTATTTT
clone_size: .; v_call: TRBV5-1; d_call: TRBD2; j_call: TRBJ2-3; cdr3_aa: CASSTGTSGADTQYF; cdr3_nt: TGCGCCAGCAGCACTGGGACTAGCGGGGCGGATACGCAGTATTTT
clone_size: few; v_call: TRBV20-1; d_call: TRBD2; j_call: TRBJ2-7; cdr3_aa: CSARDPSGGAHEQYF; cdr3_nt: TGCAGTGCTAGAGATCCCAGCGGGGGGGCCCACGAGCAGTACTTC
clone_size: .; v_call: TRBV29-1; d_call: .; j_call: TRBJ1-1; cdr3_aa: CSVGTGNPEAFF; cdr3_nt: TGCAGCGTGGGAACAGGGAACCCTGAAGCTTTCTTT
clone_size: many; v_call: TRBV5-1; d_call: .; j_call: TRBJ1-1; cdr3_aa: CASSLSRDREAFF; cdr3_nt: TGCGCCAGCAGCTTGTCGAGAGACCGTGAAGCTTTCTTT